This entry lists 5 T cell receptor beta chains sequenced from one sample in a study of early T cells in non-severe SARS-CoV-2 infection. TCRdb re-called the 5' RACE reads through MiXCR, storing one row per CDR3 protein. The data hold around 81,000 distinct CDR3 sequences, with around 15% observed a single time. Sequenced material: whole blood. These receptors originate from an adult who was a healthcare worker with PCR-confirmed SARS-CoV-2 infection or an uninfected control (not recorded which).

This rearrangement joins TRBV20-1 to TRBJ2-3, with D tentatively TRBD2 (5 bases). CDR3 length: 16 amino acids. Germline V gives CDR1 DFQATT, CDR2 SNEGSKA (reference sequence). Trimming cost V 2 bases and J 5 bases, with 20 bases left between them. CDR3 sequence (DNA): TGCAGTGCTAGATCACCTTTTATGGAGGCGGTAGATACGCAGTATTTT. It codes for CSARSPFMEAVDTQYF.

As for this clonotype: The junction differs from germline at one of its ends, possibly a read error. Here the CDR3 reads CTSSSLGRTYEQYF. The CDR3 region has the DNA TGTACCAGCAGTTCTTTGGGACGGACCTACGAGCAGTACTTC. This chain joins TRBV6-5 and TRBJ2-7; D is tentatively TRBD1 or TRBD2 (5 bases each). Germline loops: CDR1 MNHEY, CDR2 SVGAGI. CDR3 length equals 14 residues.

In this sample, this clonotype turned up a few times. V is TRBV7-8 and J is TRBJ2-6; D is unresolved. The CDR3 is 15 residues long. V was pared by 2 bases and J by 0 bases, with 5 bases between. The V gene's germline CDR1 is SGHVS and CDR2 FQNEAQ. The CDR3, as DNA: TGTGCCAGCAGCTTAAGTAACTCTGGGGCCAACGTCCTGACTTTC. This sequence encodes CASSLSNSGANVLTF.

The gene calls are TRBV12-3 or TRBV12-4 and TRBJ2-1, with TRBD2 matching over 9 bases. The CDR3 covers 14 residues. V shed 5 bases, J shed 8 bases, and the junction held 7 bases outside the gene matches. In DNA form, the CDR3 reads TGTGCCAGCAGTCTTAGCGGGGGCGAGGATGAGCAGTTCTTC. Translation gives CASSLSGGEDEQFF.

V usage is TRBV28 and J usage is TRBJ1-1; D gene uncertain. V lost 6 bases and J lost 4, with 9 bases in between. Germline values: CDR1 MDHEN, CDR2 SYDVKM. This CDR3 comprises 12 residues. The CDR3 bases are TGTGCCAGCAGCCCATTGACCACTGAAGCTTTCTTT. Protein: CASSPLTTEAFF.